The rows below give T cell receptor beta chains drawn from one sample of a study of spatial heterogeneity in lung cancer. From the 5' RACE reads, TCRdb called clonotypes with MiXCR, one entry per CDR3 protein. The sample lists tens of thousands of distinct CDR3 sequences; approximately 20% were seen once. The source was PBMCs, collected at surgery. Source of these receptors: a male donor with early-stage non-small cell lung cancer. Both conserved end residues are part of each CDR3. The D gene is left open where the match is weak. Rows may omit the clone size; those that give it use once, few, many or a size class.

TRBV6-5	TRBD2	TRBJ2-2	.	TGTGCCAGCAGCCCTGTCCCCCTAGCGGCCGGGGAGCTGTTTTTT	CASSPVPLAAGELFF
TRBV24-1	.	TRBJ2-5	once	TGTGCCACCAGTGATTCAAGGCCAGAAGAGACCCAGTACTTC	CATSDSRPEETQYF
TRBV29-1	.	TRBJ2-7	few	TGCAGCGTTGATCTCGGGAGTGGCAACGAGCAGTACTTC	CSVDLGSGNEQYF
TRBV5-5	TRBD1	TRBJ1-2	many	TGTGCCAGCAGCTCTGGACAGGGAACGGATGGCTACACCTTC	CASSSGQGTDGYTF
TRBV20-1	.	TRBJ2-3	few	TGCAGTGCCGCCGGGGCCCGGTCAGCGCAGTATTTT	CSAAGARSAQYF
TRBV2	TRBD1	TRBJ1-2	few	TGTGCCAGCAGTGCCGGGACAGCGTATGGCTACACCTTC	CASSAGTAYGYTF
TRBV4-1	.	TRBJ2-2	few	TGCGCCAGCAGCGATCGGGAGAGGACCGGGGAGCTGTTTTTT	CASSDRERTGELFF
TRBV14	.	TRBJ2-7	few	TGTGCCAGCAGTCATAAGGAGAAGCAGTACTTC	CASSHKEKQYF
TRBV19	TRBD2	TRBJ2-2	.	TGTGCCAGTAACCCATCGGGGGGTGGCACCGGGGAGCTGTTTTTT	CASNPSGGGTGELFF
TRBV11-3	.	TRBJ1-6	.	TGTGCCAGCAGCTTTTATTCCGGGAGCTCCTATAATTCACCCCTCCACTTT	CASSFYSGSSYNSPLHF
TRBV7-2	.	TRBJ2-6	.	TGTGCCAGCAGCTTTAGTTTTGGGTCGGGCTCTGGGGCCAACGTCCTGACTTTC	CASSFSFGSGSGANVLTF
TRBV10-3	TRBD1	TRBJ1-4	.	TGTGCCATCAGTGACCCAGGGGGCGAGAGTGAAAAACTGTTTTTT	CAISDPGGESEKLFF
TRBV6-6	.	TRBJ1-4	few	TGTGCCAGCAGCAAAGGCTCAGGGGTTACTAATGAAAAACTGTTTTTT	CASSKGSGVTNEKLFF
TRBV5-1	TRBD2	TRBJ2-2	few	TGCGCCAGCACCTTTAGAGCGGGAGGGGACACCGGGGAGCTGTTTTTT	CASTFRAGGDTGELFF
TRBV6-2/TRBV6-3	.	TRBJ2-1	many	TGTGCCAGCAGAAGAACAAGCTCCTACAATGAGCAGTTCTTC	CASRRTSSYNEQFF
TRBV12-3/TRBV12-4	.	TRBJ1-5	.	TGTGCCAGCAGTATCCGGGGGAGCAATCAGCCCCAGCATTTT	CASSIRGSNQPQHF
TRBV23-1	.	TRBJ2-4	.	TGCGCCAGCAGTCAATCCCCCGGGGAGACAGACACGAAAAACATTCAGTACTTC	CASSQSPGETDTKNIQYF
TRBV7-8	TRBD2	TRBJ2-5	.	TGTGCCAGCAGCTTAGGGCTAGCGGTGGGGCAAGAGACCCAGTACTTC	CASSLGLAVGQETQYF
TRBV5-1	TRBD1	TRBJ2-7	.	TGCGCCAGCCGCCCGGGACAGGGCTCTGAGCAGTACTTC	CASRPGQGSEQYF
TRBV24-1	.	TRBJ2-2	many	TGTGCCACCAGTCACTCGGGGGACACCGGGGAGCTGTTTTTT	CATSHSGDTGELFF
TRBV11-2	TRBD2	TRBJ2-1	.	TGTGCCAGCATCCACGGGGCTAGCGGGAGGGCTTTGTTCTTC	CASIHGASGRALFF
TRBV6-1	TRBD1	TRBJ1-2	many	TGTGCCAGCAGTAGTACAGGGGCCCTCTATGGCTACACCTTC	CASSSTGALYGYTF
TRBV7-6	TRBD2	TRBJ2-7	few	TGTGCCAGCAGCTTAGCGCGGGAGGGCTGGTACGAGCAGTACTTC	CASSLAREGWYEQYF
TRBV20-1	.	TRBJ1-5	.	TGCAGTGCTTCGACAGTCTTTGATCAGCCCCAGCATTTT	CSASTVFDQPQHF
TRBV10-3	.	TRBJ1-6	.	TGTGCCATCAGCTCCGAGGGCTCCTATAATTCACCCCTCCACTTT	CAISSEGSYNSPLHF
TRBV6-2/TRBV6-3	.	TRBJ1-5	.	TGTGCCAGCAGCCGGGACGGGTATCAGCCCCAGCATTTT	CASSRDGYQPQHF
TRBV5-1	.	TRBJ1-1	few	TGCGCCAGCAAGGAGTTTCCGAACACTGAAGCTTTCTTT	CASKEFPNTEAFF
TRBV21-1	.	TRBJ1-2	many	TGTGCCAGCAGCAAGGGGTATGGCTACACCTTC	CASSKGYGYTF
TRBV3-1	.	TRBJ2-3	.	TGTGCCAGCAGCCACGGAGTTGGTGTGGATTCAGATACGCAGTATTTT	CASSHGVGVDSDTQYF
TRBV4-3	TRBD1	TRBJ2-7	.	TGCGCCAGCAGCCAGAGCGGGCCAGGGGGCTTGCACGAGCAGTACTTC	CASSQSGPGGLHEQYF
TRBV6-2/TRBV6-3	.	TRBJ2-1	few	TGTGCCAGCAGTTACTGGGGATCCGGGCCCTACAATGAGCAGTTCTTC	CASSYWGSGPYNEQFF
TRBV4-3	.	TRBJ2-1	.	TGCGCCAGCAGCCATAATCCGGGCCCCTCCTACAATGAGCAGTTCTTC	CASSHNPGPSYNEQFF
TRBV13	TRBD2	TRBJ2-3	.	TGTGCCAGCAGCACGACTAGCGGAAGCACAGATACGCAGTATTTT	CASSTTSGSTDTQYF
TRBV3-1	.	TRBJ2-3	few	TGTGCCAGCAGCCGCCCCAGCGAGGGGACAGATACGCAGTATTTT	CASSRPSEGTDTQYF
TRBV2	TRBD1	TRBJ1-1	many	TGTGCCAGCTACCGGGACAGGGGACCGAACACTGAAGCTTTCTTT	CASYRDRGPNTEAFF
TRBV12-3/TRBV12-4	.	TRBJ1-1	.	TGTGCCAGCAGTTTTCAGGGGCAGAACACTGAAGCTTTCTTT	CASSFQGQNTEAFF
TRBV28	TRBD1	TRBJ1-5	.	TGTGCCAGCAGGGGCGGACAGGGAGGGAATCAGCCCCAGCATTTT	CASRGGQGGNQPQHF
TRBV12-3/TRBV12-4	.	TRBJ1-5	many	TGTGCCAGCACCCTGAGTGGCCGACCCGTTCAGCCCCAGCATTTT	CASTLSGRPVQPQHF
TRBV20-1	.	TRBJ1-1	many	TGCAGTGCTAGAGAGACAGGCCGCGGGACTGAAGCTTTCTTT	CSARETGRGTEAFF
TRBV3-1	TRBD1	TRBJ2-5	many	TGTGCCAGCAGCCATGGGACAGGGCGAGAGACCCAGTACTTC	CASSHGTGRETQYF
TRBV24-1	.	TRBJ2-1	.	TGTGCCACCAGTGATGGGGCAGACACCTACAATGAGCAGTTCTTC	CATSDGADTYNEQFF
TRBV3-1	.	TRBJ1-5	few	TGTGCCAGCAGCCAAGCTTCCCATCAGCCCCAGCATTTT	CASSQASHQPQHF
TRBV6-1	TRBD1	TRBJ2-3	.	TGTGCCAGCACCCCGGACAGGGGAGGAGATACGCAGTATTTT	CASTPDRGGDTQYF
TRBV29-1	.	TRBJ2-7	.	TGCAGCCTTGACCAGAGCTACGAGCAGTACTTC	CSLDQSYEQYF
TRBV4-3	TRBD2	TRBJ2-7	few	TGCGCCAGCAGCCAAGATTGGGGGGGGATCTGGGAGCAGTACTTC	CASSQDWGGIWEQYF
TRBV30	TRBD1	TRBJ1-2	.	TGTGCCTGGGCCCGGGACAGGCCCTATGGCTACACCTTC	CAWARDRPYGYTF
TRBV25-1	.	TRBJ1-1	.	TGTGCCAGGGGACTTAAGATCACTGAAGCTTTCTTT	CARGLKITEAFF
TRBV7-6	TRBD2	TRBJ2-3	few	TGTGCCAGCAGCTTATTAGCGGGAGAAGATACGCAGTATTTT	CASSLLAGEDTQYF
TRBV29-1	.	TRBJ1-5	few	TGCAGCGTTGAAGCAGGATTCAATCAGCCCCAGCATTTT	CSVEAGFNQPQHF
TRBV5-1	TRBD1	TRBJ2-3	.	TGCGCCAGCAGCCCGGGACAGCCACACACAGATACGCAGTATTTT	CASSPGQPHTDTQYF
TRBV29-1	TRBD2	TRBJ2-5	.	TGCAGCGTTCGACTAGCGGGAGGAGAGACCCAGTACTTC	CSVRLAGGETQYF
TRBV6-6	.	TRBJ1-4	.	TGTGCCAGCAGGACCCGGGCCGGGGGGGATGAAAAACTGTTTTTT	CASRTRAGGDEKLFF
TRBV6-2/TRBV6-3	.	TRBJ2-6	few	TGTGCCAGCAGTTACGTGCAGGGACTCGCTGGGGCCAACGTCCTGACTTTC	CASSYVQGLAGANVLTF
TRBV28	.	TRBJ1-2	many	TGTGCCAGCAGTTTAGGACGGACACGGGGCTACACCTTC	CASSLGRTRGYTF